This T cell receptor (beta chain) was recovered during a study of shared clonotypes between healthy human individuals. A CD45RA-negative memory subset and a CD45RA+ naive subset were separated from the CD4+ cells. Study-wide findings and caveats: Sampling covered blood only; tissue repertoires likely differ. Sharing across four donors was highest in naive CD4 (around 5%) and lowest in memory CD8 (approximately 0.4%). Generation probability values for non-shared clonotypes were lower than those for clonotypes shared by all four donors.

Sequencing was performed with immunoSEQ multiplex PCR; in TCRdb, only in-frame clones are kept and a portion is missing. The sample lists approximately 2.4 million clones; under 97% were seen once. The CDR3 is made up of 17 amino acids. Per the germline V gene, CDR1 is SGHDT and CDR2 is YYEEEE. V was pared by 4 bases and J by 4 bases, with 18 bases between. A word on this clone: Its antigen is still unknown.

This rearrangement joins TRBV5-6 to TRBJ2-6; D might be TRBD1 (5 bases). Material: naive CD4+ T cells sorted from blood. Stated subset: CD45RA+ positively selected. This TCR derives from a man aged 18-30 years in good health. The CDR3, as DNA: TGTGCCAGCAGCACAACACATGACAGTACCGGGGCCAACGTCCTGACTTTC. Its translation is CASSTTHDSTGANVLTF.